This T cell receptor (beta chain) was identified during a study of shared clonotypes between healthy human individuals. Profiled with immunoSEQ multiplex PCR; TCRdb holds only in-frame clones, not every one. The table records a few million clones, over 85% of them present only once. The CDR3 consists of 15 residues. V dropped 6 bases and J dropped 5; count of bases not matched to a gene: 10. Germline lookup yields CDR1 MNHEY and CDR2 SMNVEV (reference sequence). Naivety among CD8 cells was defined by CD45RO negativity and positive CCR7 selection, thereby excluding terminally differentiated effector memory CD45RA+ cells. Donors comprised only Caucasian adults living in Nashville, Tennessee.

The sample was naive CD8+ T cells from PBMCs. This receptor was taken from a man between 18 and 35 years old in good health. Some clones in this sample may be carry-over from other donors' samples. This rearrangement joins TRBV27 to TRBJ1-5; 7 nucleotides agree with TRBD1. The CDR3 protein is CASRMTGNRDQPQHF. The DNA of the CDR3 is TGTGCCAGCAGGATGACAGGGAATCGCGATCAGCCCCAGCATTTT.